These 22 T cell receptor beta chains were sequenced from one sample in a study of T cell repertoires in cytomegalovirus infection. These receptors' targets are unknown. TCRdb analysed the reads with MiXCR anew, one entry per CDR3 protein. The table records under 850,000 distinct CDR3 sequences, roughly 33% of them present only once. Sequenced here: cultured PBMCs, sampled from culture after CMV antigen stimulation. These receptors came from a human donor in good health (CMV status not recorded). Some clones in this sample may be carry-over from other donors' samples.

The chain has TRBV6-2 or TRBV6-3 and TRBJ2-4; 11 bases line up with TRBD2. After removal of 0 bases from V and 1 base from J, the junction contained 14 bases not matched to a gene. The germline gives CDR1 MNHEY, CDR2 SVGEGT. This CDR3 is built from 21 residues. The CDR3 protein is CASSYSGTSGRIRVAKNIQYF. DNA of the CDR3: TGTGCCAGCAGTTACTCCGGGACTAGCGGAAGAATTCGGGTGGCCAAAAACATTCAGTACTTC.

The chain combines TRBV7-8 with TRBJ1-3, with D tentatively TRBD1 (5 bases). Trimming pared 1 base from V and 4 bases from J, leaving 14 bases between. The CDR3 is made up of 16 amino acids. Per germline, CDR1 SGHVS and CDR2 FQNEAQ. The CDR3: CASSLVRQSTGNTIYF. CDR3 coding DNA: TGTGCCAGCAGCTTAGTTCGACAGTCAACGGGAAACACCATATATTTT.

V is TRBV12-3 or TRBV12-4 and J is TRBJ2-6, with 7 positions matching TRBD2. The CDR3 has 15 residues. V lost 4 bases and J lost 2; bases outside the gene matches: 2. The CDR3 DNA follows: TGTGCCAGCAGTTCAGGACTAGCTGGGGCCAACGTCCTGACTTTC. Its protein is CASSSGLAGANVLTF.

The V and J genes are TRBV12-3 or TRBV12-4 and TRBJ1-1; perhaps TRBD1 as D (6 bases). The length of the CDR3 is 14 residues. V lost 1 base to trimming and J lost 6 bases, with 12 bases between them. The CDR3 DNA is TGTGCCAGCAGTTTAGAGGGACACTCCTCTGAAGCTTTCTTT. It codes for CASSLEGHSSEAFF.

The V gene is TRBV10-3, the J gene TRBJ2-5; 12 nucleotides agree with TRBD2. CDR3 size: 14 residues. After removal of 10 bases from V and 5 bases from J, the junction contained 8 bases not matched to a gene. Looked up from germline, CDR1 is ENHRY and CDR2 is SYGVKD. The DNA of the CDR3 is TGTGCCACAGGGACTAGCGGGCGCGGGGAGACCCAGTACTTC. Translating gives CATGTSGRGETQYF.

This clonotype was observed a few times. The DNA of the CDR3 is TGTGCCAGCAGCGCTCTCGGGGAGTGGGGCTACGAGCAGTACTTC. Translating it yields CASSALGEWGYEQYF. V is TRBV7-9 and J is TRBJ2-7, with D perhaps TRBD2 (5 bases). V dropped 5 bases and J dropped 3 bases, with 17 bases sitting between them. Per the germline V gene, CDR1 is SEHNR and CDR2 is FQNEAQ (reference sequence). The CDR3 is made up of 15 amino acids.

This chain uses TRBV6-8 with TRBJ2-1; TRBD2 is a possible D gene (7 bases). Trimming pared 6 bases from V and 7 bases from J, leaving 13 bases between. The CDR3 is 13 residues long. The germline gives CDR1 MNHGY, CDR2 SAAAGT. Written as DNA, the CDR3 is TGTGCCAGCAGCAGGGGACTATTAAATGAGCAGTTCTTC. This gives the protein CASSRGLLNEQFF.

This clonotype was detected many times. This chain uses TRBV12-3 or TRBV12-4 with TRBJ1-1; possible D gene TRBD1, 5 bases. The V and J ends lost 6 bases and 5 bases respectively, with 19 bases between them. The CDR3 covers 15 residues. The CDR3 bases are TGTGCCAGCAGACGTCTGGGGCTGGTAGGAACTGAAGCTTTCTTT. It is translated as CASRRLGLVGTEAFF.

V gene TRBV4-1 combines with J gene TRBJ2-5; the D gene is possibly TRBD1 (6 bases). CDR1 and CDR2 from the germline V gene are MGHRA and YSYEKL. This CDR3 is 17 amino acids long. V lost 0 bases, J lost 5 bases, and 19 bases lay in between. The CDR3 region is CASSQELGSLRGETQYF. CDR3 sequence (DNA): TGCGCCAGCAGCCAAGAATTGGGCAGCCTAAGGGGGGAGACCCAGTACTTC.

The chain uses TRBV11-2 and TRBJ2-1; 8 bases fit TRBD2. The V segment lost 4 bases and the J segment 5 bases; nucleotides outside the gene matches: 10. This CDR3 has 16 residues. Germline V gene lookup returns CDR1 SGHAT and CDR2 FQNNGV. DNA for the CDR3: TGTGCCAGCAGCTCCATGGTAATAGCGGGAAACAATGAGCAGTTCTTC. Amino acid sequence: CASSSMVIAGNNEQFF. The complete variable domain, with remaining parts taken from reference TRBV11-2 and TRBJ2-1, reads EAGVAQSPRYKIIEKRQSVAFWCNPISGHATLYWYQQILGQGPKLLIQFQNNGVVDDSQLPKDRFSAERLKGVDSTLKIQPAKLEDSAVYLCASSSMVIAGNNEQFFGPGTRLTVL.

This clonotype came up many times. The chain combines TRBV7-2 with TRBJ2-3; the D is unclear. The CDR3 has 13 amino acids. V lost 5 bases and J 2 bases, leaving 8 bases between the germline ends. Germline V lookup: CDR1 SGHTA, CDR2 FQGNSA. The CDR3 DNA is TGTGCCAGCAGCCTTCGGAACACAGATACGCAGTATTTT. Translating it yields CASSLRNTDTQYF.

CDR3 loop: CASSLVPQGTNYGYTF. DNA for the CDR3: TGTGCCAGCAGCTTAGTTCCGCAGGGGACTAACTATGGCTACACCTTC. The chain recombines TRBV7-8 with TRBJ1-2, with D maybe TRBD1 (6 bases). Germline V gene data show CDR1 as SGHVS and CDR2 as FQNEAQ. V shed 1 base and J shed 0 bases, with 12 bases lying between them. The CDR3 consists of 16 residues.

The chain uses TRBV11-1 and TRBJ2-7; D is perhaps TRBD2 (5 bases). V lost 3 bases and J lost 9, with 18 bases in between. Germline V CDR1 and CDR2: SGHAT, FQDESV (reference sequence). This CDR3 has 14 amino acids. The DNA of the CDR3 is TGTGCCAGCAGCTTGGGAAGGACGAACCGGGGGCAGTACTTC. Translating it yields CASSLGRTNRGQYF.

This chain uses TRBV20-1 with TRBJ2-3; the match to TRBD2 covers 10 bases. The junction had 1 base not matched to a gene; V was cut back by 7 bases and J by 3 bases. This CDR3 has 12 residues. The V gene's germline CDR1 is DFQATT and CDR2 SNEGSKA (reference sequence). CDR3 DNA: TGCAGTGGAGCGGGGGGGACAGATACGCAGTATTTT. Protein sequence: CSGAGGTDTQYF.

This clonotype was counted at least ten times. This sequence joins TRBV7-8 and TRBJ1-4; D may be TRBD1 (6 bases). Between the trimmed V and J ends, which lost 5 bases and 2 bases, there was a span of 24 bases. There are 19 residues in the CDR3. Looked up from germline, CDR1 is SGHVS and CDR2 is FQNEAQ. The CDR3 region has the DNA TGTGCCAGCAGCCTCCCGAAGTCGGGGGGCGCGTGGACTAATGAAAAACTGTTTTTT. It encodes CASSLPKSGGAWTNEKLFF.

V usage is TRBV28 and J usage is TRBJ2-7; D unclear. The CDR3 is 15 amino acids. Germline V gene data show CDR1 as MDHEN and CDR2 as SYDVKM. The V end was cut by 5 bases, the J end by 2 bases, with 16 bases between. CDR3: CASSVSSVYPYEQYF. Here the CDR3 DNA reads TGTGCCAGCAGTGTCTCTAGTGTATACCCCTACGAGCAGTACTTC. Full variable domain (remainder filled in from reference TRBV28 and TRBJ2-7): DVKVTQSSRYLVKRTGEKVFLECVQDMDHENMFWYRQDPGLGLRLIYFSYDVKMKEKGDIPEGYSVSREKKERFSLILESASTNQTSMYLCASSVSSVYPYEQYFGPGTRLTVT.

This clonotype was picked up a small number of times. This chain uses TRBV10-3 with TRBJ1-1, with TRBD1 matching 8 bases. The V and J ends lost 2 bases and 6 bases, in that order; junction bases with no gene match: 5. Germline values: CDR1 ENHRY, CDR2 SYGVKD. The CDR3 covers 14 residues. The CDR3 here is CAISEGDRTSEAFF. The DNA of the CDR3 is TGTGCCATCAGTGAGGGGGACAGGACGTCTGAAGCTTTCTTT.

The V and J genes are TRBV7-8 and TRBJ1-5; D gene ambiguous. CDR1 is SGHVS and CDR2 is FQNEAQ in the germline V gene. V was shortened by 4 bases and J by 2 bases, with 12 bases between the two germline ends. The CDR3 covers 15 residues. In DNA form, the CDR3 reads TGTGCCAGCAGCTGGAGTCTCGGGGGCAATCAGCCCCAGCATTTT. Amino acids: CASSWSLGGNQPQHF.

This chain joins TRBV5-6 and TRBJ2-1; maybe TRBD2 (5 bases). The CDR3 has 15 amino acids. Germline V gives CDR1 SGHDT, CDR2 YYEEEE. Trimming cost V 0 bases and J 6 bases, with 13 bases left between them. The CDR3 here is CASSLVRVRGNEQFF. CDR3 bases: TGTGCCAGCAGCTTGGTGCGGGTTCGGGGCAATGAGCAGTTCTTC.

At least ten counts were recorded for this clonotype. J is TRBJ1-5 and V is TRBV7-2; D not certain. Germline V CDR1 and CDR2: SGHTA, FQGNSA. CDR3 size: 12 residues. V was shortened by 9 bases and J by 0 bases, with 6 bases between the two germline ends. CDR3 nucleotide sequence: TGTGCCAGTAGCAATAGCAATCAGCCCCAGCATTTT. Translated, it gives CASSNSNQPQHF. Variable domain in full (rest from reference TRBV7-2 and TRBJ1-5): GAGVSQSPSNKVTEKGKDVELRCDPISGHTALYWYRQSLGQGLEFLIYFQGNSAPDKSGLPSDRFSAERTGGSVSTLTIQRTQQEDSAVYLCASSNSNQPQHFGDGTRLSIL.

The chain uses TRBV6-2 or TRBV6-3 and TRBJ2-2; 12 nucleotides align to TRBD2. The CDR3 loop spans 18 amino acids. Germline assignment: CDR1 MNHEY and CDR2 SVGEGT. With 2 bases clipped from V and 4 bases from J, the junction kept 8 bases outside the gene matches. The CDR3 here is CASSYPPRLAGVTGELFF. CDR3 in DNA: TGTGCCAGCAGTTACCCGCCGCGACTAGCGGGGGTCACCGGGGAGCTGTTTTTT.

There are a few counts of this clonotype. The V and J genes are TRBV6-1 and TRBJ2-7; D gene uncertain. The CDR3 extends over 13 amino acids. Germline lookup yields CDR1 MNHNS and CDR2 SASEGT. Trimming cost V 1 base and J 0 bases, with 4 bases left between them. In DNA, the CDR3 is TGTGCCAGCAGTGAAGTAATCTCCTACGAGCAGTACTTC. The encoded protein is CASSEVISYEQYF.